This T cell receptor (beta chain) was identified during a study of CD8 T cells in ankylosing spondylitis. Looked up from germline, CDR1 is SGHTA and CDR2 is FQGTGA. The length of the CDR3 is 16 residues. Trimming shortened V by 0 bases and J by 1 base, and 9 bases separated the two germline ends. TCRdb itself ran the 5' RACE reads through MiXCR, one entry per CDR3 protein. The data contain about 90,000 distinct CDR3 sequences, around 25% of them singletons. The receptor's source is a male donor with ankylosing spondylitis or in good health (not recorded which). Sequenced: blood, either unsorted or a sorted T cell fraction (not recorded which). This chain joins TRBV7-3 and TRBJ2-2; no clear D. CDR3 DNA sequence: TGTGCCAGCAGCTTAACGTCACCTCGGAACACCGGGGAGCTGTTTTTT. Its translation: CASSLTSPRNTGELFF.